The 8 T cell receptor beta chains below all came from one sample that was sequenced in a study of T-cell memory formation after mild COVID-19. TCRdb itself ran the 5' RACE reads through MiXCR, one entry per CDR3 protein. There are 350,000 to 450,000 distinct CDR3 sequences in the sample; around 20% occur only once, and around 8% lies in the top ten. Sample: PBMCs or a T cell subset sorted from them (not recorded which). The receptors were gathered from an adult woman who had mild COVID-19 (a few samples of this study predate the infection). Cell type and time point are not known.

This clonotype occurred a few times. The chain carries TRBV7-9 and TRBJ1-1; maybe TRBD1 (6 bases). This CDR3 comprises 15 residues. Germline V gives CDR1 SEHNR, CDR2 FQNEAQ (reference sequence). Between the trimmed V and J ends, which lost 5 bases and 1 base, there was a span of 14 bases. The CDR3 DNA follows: TGTGCCAGCAGCAAAAGCAGGGGTGAGAACACTGAAGCTTTCTTT. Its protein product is CASSKSRGENTEAFF.

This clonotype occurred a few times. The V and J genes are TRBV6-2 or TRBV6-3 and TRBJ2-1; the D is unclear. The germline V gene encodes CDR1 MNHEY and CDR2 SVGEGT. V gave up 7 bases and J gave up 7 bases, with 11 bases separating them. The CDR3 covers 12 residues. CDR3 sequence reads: CASMEARNEQFF. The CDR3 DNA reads TGTGCCAGCATGGAAGCAAGGAATGAGCAGTTCTTC.

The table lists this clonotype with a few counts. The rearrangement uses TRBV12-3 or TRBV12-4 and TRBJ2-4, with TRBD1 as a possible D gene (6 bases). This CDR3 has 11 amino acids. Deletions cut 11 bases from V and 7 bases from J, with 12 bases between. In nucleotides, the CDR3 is TGTGCCGCAGGGGAGCTTAACATTCAGTACTTC. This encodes CAAGELNIQYF.

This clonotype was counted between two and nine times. The CDR3 sequence is CASSLVGYEANYGYTF. CDR3 nucleotide sequence: TGCGCCAGCAGCTTGGTGGGGTACGAAGCTAACTATGGCTACACCTTC. The chain joins TRBV5-1 to TRBJ1-2, with D uncertain. CDR1 SGHRS and CDR2 YFSETQ come from the germline V gene. The CDR3 runs 16 residues. The V end lost 0 bases, the J end lost 0 bases, and 12 bases lay between the germline ends.

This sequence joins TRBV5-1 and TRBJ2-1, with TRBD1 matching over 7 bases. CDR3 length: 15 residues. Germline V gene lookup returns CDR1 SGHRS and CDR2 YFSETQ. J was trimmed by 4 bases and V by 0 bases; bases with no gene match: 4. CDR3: CASSLVTGAYNEQFF. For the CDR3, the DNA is TGCGCCAGCAGCTTGGTAACAGGGGCTTACAATGAGCAGTTCTTC.

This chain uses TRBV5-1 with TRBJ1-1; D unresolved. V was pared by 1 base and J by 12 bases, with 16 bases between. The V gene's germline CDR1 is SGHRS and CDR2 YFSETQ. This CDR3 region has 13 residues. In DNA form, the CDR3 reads TGCGCCAGCAGCTTGCAAGCCTCCTCGAGGCCTTTCTTT. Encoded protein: CASSLQASSRPFF.

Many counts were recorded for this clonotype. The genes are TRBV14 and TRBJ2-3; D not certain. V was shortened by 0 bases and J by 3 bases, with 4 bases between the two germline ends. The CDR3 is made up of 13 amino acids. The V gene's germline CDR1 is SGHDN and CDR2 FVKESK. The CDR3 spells CASSQEITDTQYF. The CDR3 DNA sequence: TGTGCCAGCAGCCAAGAAATAACAGATACGCAGTATTTT.

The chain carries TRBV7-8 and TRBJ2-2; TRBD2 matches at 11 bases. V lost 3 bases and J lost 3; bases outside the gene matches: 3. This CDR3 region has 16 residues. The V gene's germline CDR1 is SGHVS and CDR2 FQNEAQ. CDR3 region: CASSLLAGGDTGELFF. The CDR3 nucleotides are TGTGCCAGCAGCTTGCTAGCGGGGGGTGACACCGGGGAGCTGTTTTTT.